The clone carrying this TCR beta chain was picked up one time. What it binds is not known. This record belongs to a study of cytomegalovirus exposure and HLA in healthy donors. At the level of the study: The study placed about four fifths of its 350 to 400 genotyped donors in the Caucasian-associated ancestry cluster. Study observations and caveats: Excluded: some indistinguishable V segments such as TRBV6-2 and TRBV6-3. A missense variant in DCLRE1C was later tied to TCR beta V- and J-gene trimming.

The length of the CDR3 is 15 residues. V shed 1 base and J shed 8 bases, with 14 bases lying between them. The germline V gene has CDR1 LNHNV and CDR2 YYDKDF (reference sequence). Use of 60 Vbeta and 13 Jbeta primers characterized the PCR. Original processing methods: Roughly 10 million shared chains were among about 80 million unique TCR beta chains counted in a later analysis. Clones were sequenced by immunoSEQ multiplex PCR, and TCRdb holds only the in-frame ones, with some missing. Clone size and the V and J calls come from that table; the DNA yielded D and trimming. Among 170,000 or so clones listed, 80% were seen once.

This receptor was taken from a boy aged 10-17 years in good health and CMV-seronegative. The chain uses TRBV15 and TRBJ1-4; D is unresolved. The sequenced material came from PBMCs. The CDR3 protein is CATSRAARQGEKLFF. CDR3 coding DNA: TGTGCCACCAGCAGAGCGGCCCGACAAGGAGAAAAACTGTTTTTT. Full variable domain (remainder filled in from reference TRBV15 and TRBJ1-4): DAMVIQNPRYQVTQFGKPVTLSCSQTLNHNVMYWYQQKSSQAPKLLFHYYDKDFNNEADTPDNFQSRRPNTSFCFLDIRSPGLGDTAMYLCATSRAARQGEKLFFGSGTQLSVL.